The next 12 T cell receptor beta chains were all read from a single sample in a study of identical twins. TCRdb called the 5' RACE reads again in MiXCR, with one record for every CDR3 protein. Counted here are more than 1.5 million distinct CDR3 sequences, around a third occurring once; the ten biggest clones make up about 0.27%. Sequencing was performed on cord blood. The receptors originated from a newborn girl in good health.

In this sample, this clonotype turned up a few times. The CDR3 bases are TGTGCCAGCAGTTCTCCCCCGAAGGGGGGCTACAATGAGCAGTTCTTC. Protein: CASSSPPKGGYNEQFF. This sequence joins TRBV27 and TRBJ2-1, with D perhaps TRBD1 or TRBD2 (6 bases each). This CDR3 is 16 amino acids long. V was cut by 4 bases and J by 3 bases, with 16 bases left in between. CDR1 MNHEY and CDR2 SMNVEV come from the germline V gene (reference sequence).

With regard to this clonotype: A much larger clone is a single base away; this may be a read error. J is TRBJ2-5 and V is TRBV3-1; D remains ambiguous. This CDR3 spans 13 amino acids. Germline values: CDR1 LGHDT, CDR2 YNNKEL (reference sequence). In nucleotides, the CDR3 is TGTGCCAGCAGCCAAGATGCCCAAGAGGCCCAGTACTTC. Amino acid sequence: CASSQDAQEAQYF.

Many counts were recorded for this clonotype. This chain uses TRBV6-6 with TRBJ2-3, with TRBD1 matching 9 bases. V gave up 0 bases and J gave up 1 base; unmatched junction bases: 2. The germline V gene encodes CDR1 MNHNY and CDR2 SVGAGI (reference sequence). The CDR3 contains 16 residues. As DNA, the CDR3 is TGTGCCAGCAGTTACTCCTGGACAGGGGGCACAGATACGCAGTATTTT. Encoded protein: CASSYSWTGGTDTQYF.

The sample holds many counts of this clonotype. This chain joins TRBV20-1 and TRBJ2-7; 10 nucleotides align to TRBD1. The CDR3 extends over 14 amino acids. In germline, CDR1 is DFQATT, CDR2 SNEGSKA (reference sequence). Germline trimming cut 2 bases from V and 5 bases from J; bases unmatched to any gene: 6. CDR3 sequence (DNA): TGCAGTGCTAGAAACCGGGACAGGGGACACGAGCAGTACTTC. This translates into CSARNRDRGHEQYF.

The chain links TRBV20-1 to TRBJ2-5; 8 bases align to TRBD1. Trimming at V came to 6 bases and at J to 11 bases, leaving 17 bases not matched to a gene. This CDR3 spans 14 amino acids. Germline V gene lookup returns CDR1 DFQATT and CDR2 SNEGSKA (reference sequence). In DNA form, the CDR3 reads TGCAGTGCGAGCCTACTAGACAGGGGTAATGAGCAGTACTTC. Its translation: CSASLLDRGNEQYF.

The chain is built from TRBV12-3 or TRBV12-4 and TRBJ2-3, with 7 bases lining up with TRBD1. The J segment lost 4 bases and the V segment lost 7 bases, leaving 2 bases of the junction unmatched. The CDR3 has 12 amino acids. This chain's CDR3 is CASTQGADTQYF. CDR3 DNA sequence: TGTGCCAGCACCCAGGGGGCAGATACGCAGTATTTT.

This chain uses TRBV6-2 or TRBV6-3 with TRBJ1-2, with a weak D call TRBD1 (5 bases). With 5 bases removed from V and 3 bases from J, the gap between germline ends came to 22 bases. Looked up from germline, CDR1 is MNHEY and CDR2 is SVGEGT. The CDR3 runs to 17 residues. CDR3 residues: CASSLPTYSVQDYGYTF. The CDR3, as DNA: TGTGCCAGCAGTCTCCCTACTTACAGCGTACAGGACTATGGCTACACCTTC.

This clonotype showed up many times. The genes are TRBV2 and TRBJ2-1; tentative D call: TRBD1 (6 bases). This CDR3 spans 13 amino acids. The V end was cut by 6 bases, the J end by 4 bases, with 10 bases between. From germline, CDR1 is SNHLY and CDR2 FYNNEI. The CDR3 loop is CASRHGQYNEQFF. In nucleotides, the CDR3 is TGTGCCAGCAGACACGGACAGTACAATGAGCAGTTCTTC.

The CDR3 sequence is CASGRDAVNSPLHF. Written as DNA, the CDR3 is TGTGCCAGCGGACGGGACGCAGTTAATTCACCCCTCCACTTT. The chain links TRBV7-9 to TRBJ1-6, with a possible D match to TRBD1 (5 bases). The CDR3 loop spans 14 amino acids. Germline assignment: CDR1 SEHNR and CDR2 FQNEAQ (reference sequence). V lost 8 bases and J lost 6, with 14 bases in between.

This clonotype was counted between two and nine times. The genes are TRBV20-1 and TRBJ2-1; 9 bases map to TRBD2. Germline V CDR1 and CDR2: DFQATT, SNEGSKA (reference sequence). This CDR3 region has 14 residues. CDR3 sequence: CSGLGDSGGDEQFF. CDR3 sequence (DNA): TGCAGCGGACTCGGGGATAGCGGGGGCGATGAGCAGTTCTTC.

The genes are TRBV2 and TRBJ1-2; TRBD1 might be the D (5 bases). The CDR3 has 13 residues. Germline V CDR1 and CDR2: SNHLY, FYNNEI. V lost 7 bases, J lost 7 bases, and 16 bases lay in between. The CDR3 protein is CASKWAGAPGYTF. CDR3 DNA: TGTGCCAGCAAATGGGCCGGGGCCCCTGGCTACACCTTC.

The sample holds a few counts of this clonotype. This chain links TRBV4-1 with TRBJ2-5, with D tentatively TRBD1 (6 bases). CDR1 is MGHRA, CDR2 YSYEKL, per germline. This CDR3 is 15 amino acids long. The ends were cut back, 4 bases at V and 5 bases at J, with 17 bases in the middle. CDR3 coding DNA: TGCGCCAGCAGCCCTCGGAAGGGGGTACGGGAGACCCAGTACTTC. It translates to CASSPRKGVRETQYF.